These 21 T cell receptor beta chains came from one sample sequenced in a study of blood T cell repertoires in COVID-19 (dated by TCRdb to about 2020). Library preparation employed the immunoSEQ multiplex PCR assay. TCRdb took this table from immuneACCESS and kept in-frame rearrangements with V and J called. Such tables lack part of the clones; where checked against another copy, unresolved V genes explain under half of the gap, and the rest is unexplained. The sample includes fewer than 50,000 clones, with around 85% observed a single time. The biggest ten clones account for about 39% of the sample. The sample consisted of peripheral blood. The receptor set was obtained from a man in his forties with active or convalescent COVID-19.

The chain links TRBV4-3 to TRBJ2-2, with 11 bases aligning to TRBD1. Trimming at V came to 1 base and at J to 5 bases, leaving 0 bases not matched to a gene. CDR3 length equals 15 residues. CDR1 is LGHNA and CDR2 is YSLEER in the germline V gene. This CDR3 is CASSQGDRGTGELFF. CDR3 nucleotides: TGCGCCAGCAGCCAAGGGGACAGGGGGACCGGGGAGCTGTTTTTT.

The V and J genes are TRBV5-1 and TRBJ2-2; 10 bases are shared with TRBD1. Trimming took 1 base from V and 3 from J; bases not matched to a gene: 6. Germline V gene data show CDR1 as SGHRS and CDR2 as YFSETQ. The CDR3 runs to 17 residues. The CDR3 DNA sequence: TGCGCCAGCAGCTTGACGACAGGGGGCGCCGACACCGGGGAGCTGTTTTTT. This gives the protein CASSLTTGGADTGELFF.

The J gene is TRBJ2-2, the V gene TRBV7-8; maybe TRBD1 (5 bases). This CDR3 comprises 16 residues. Trimming took off 4 bases at V and 7 bases at J, with 19 bases between the two ends. Looked up from germline, CDR1 is SGHVS and CDR2 is FQNEAQ. The CDR3 region is CASSSEPQGWHGELFF. The DNA of the CDR3 is TGTGCCAGCAGCTCTGAACCTCAGGGTTGGCACGGGGAGCTGTTTTTT.

The rearrangement joins TRBV27 to TRBJ2-2; 9 nucleotides agree with TRBD2. There are 15 residues in the CDR3. The junction had 3 bases not matched to a gene; V was cut back by 2 bases and J by 5 bases. CDR1 and CDR2 (germline): MNHEY, SMNVEV (reference sequence). This CDR3 is CASSLRSGRTGELFF. In DNA form, the CDR3 reads TGTGCCAGCAGTTTAAGGAGCGGGAGGACCGGGGAGCTGTTTTTT.

The chain is built from TRBV30 and TRBJ1-5; possible D gene TRBD1, 5 bases. The CDR3 length is 16 residues. The V and J ends lost 1 base and 0 bases respectively, with 13 bases between them. Germline lookup yields CDR1 GTSNPN and CDR2 SVGIG (reference sequence). The CDR3 here is CAWSGLVGHSNQPQHF. DNA for the CDR3: TGTGCCTGGAGTGGTTTAGTGGGGCATAGCAATCAGCCCCAGCATTTT.

This clone came up many times. This chain uses TRBV19 with TRBJ1-5, with no clear D. The CDR3 extends over 14 amino acids. Per germline, CDR1 LNHDA and CDR2 SQIVND (reference sequence). Trimming pared 5 bases from V and 12 bases from J, leaving 20 bases between. The CDR3 protein is CASSPSRPPSVQHF. The CDR3 nucleotides read TGTGCCAGTAGTCCCTCGCGGCCACCTAGTGTCCAGCATTTT.

The chain joins TRBV4-2 to TRBJ2-7, with no clear D. This CDR3 contains 14 residues. Between the trimmed V and J ends, which lost 0 bases and 3 bases, there was a span of 9 bases. Germline lookup yields CDR1 LGHNA and CDR2 YNFKEQ. As DNA, the CDR3 is TGTGCCAGCAGCCAAGATCAACAGAACTACGAGCAGTACTTC. Protein product: CASSQDQQNYEQYF.

The gene calls are TRBV18 and TRBJ2-1; D unresolved. Between the trimmed V and J ends, which lost 6 bases and 6 bases, there was a span of 18 bases. CDR1 KGHSH and CDR2 LQKENI come from the germline V gene. CDR3 length equals 15 residues. The CDR3 is CASSPDSPLVNEQFF. The CDR3 DNA is TGTGCCAGCTCCCCAGACTCCCCCTTGGTCAATGAGCAGTTCTTC.

The V call is TRBV4-1, the J call TRBJ1-2; D unclear. Looked up from germline, CDR1 is MGHRA and CDR2 is YSYEKL. The CDR3 loop spans 15 amino acids. V lost 2 bases, J lost 1 base, and 11 bases lay in between. The CDR3 loop is CASSQPPGFNYGYTF. The CDR3 region has the DNA TGCGCCAGCAGCCAACCCCCTGGCTTTAACTATGGCTACACCTTC.

The chain carries TRBV29-1 and TRBJ2-1; a possible D gene is TRBD2 (6 bases). V dropped 7 bases and J dropped 9 bases, with 16 bases sitting between them. The CDR3 has 12 residues. Germline CDR1 SQVTM, CDR2 ANQGSEA. In nucleotides, the CDR3 is TGCAGCGGGGATAGCGGTATTAGTGAGCAGTTCTTC. This sequence encodes CSGDSGISEQFF.

This clone has only a few counts. The rearrangement joins TRBV3-1 (or the pseudogene TRBV3-2) to TRBJ1-1; 10 bases line up with TRBD1. The germline CDR1 and CDR2 sequences are LGHDT and YNNKEL (reference sequence). The V and J ends lost 0 bases and 3 bases, in that order; junction bases with no gene match: 4. The CDR3 is 16 residues long. CDR3 residues: CASSQEGTGADTEAFF. CDR3 coding DNA: TGTGCCAGCAGCCAAGAGGGGACAGGGGCGGACACTGAAGCTTTCTTT.

The table lists this clone with a few counts. The rearrangement joins TRBV7-2 to TRBJ1-2; D unclear. The germline V gene has CDR1 SGHTA and CDR2 FQGNSA. V dropped 1 base and J dropped 6 bases, with 9 bases sitting between them. CDR3 length: 13 residues. The CDR3 DNA is TGTGCCAGCAGCTTAGGCCCCCAGGATGGCTACACCTTC. Amino acid sequence: CASSLGPQDGYTF.

V usage is TRBV29-1 and J usage is TRBJ2-3; TRBD2 matches at 14 bases. CDR3 size: 18 residues. V lost 7 bases and J lost 4; bases outside the gene matches: 16. Germline V lookup: CDR1 SQVTM, CDR2 ANQGSEA. The DNA of the CDR3 is TGCAGCGCCCTGGGACTAGCGGGAGCAGATATTAGCGCAGATACGCAGTATTTT. The encoded protein is CSALGLAGADISADTQYF.

J is TRBJ2-7 and V is TRBV5-4; 9 bases align to TRBD1. Unmatched junction bases numbered 8, after V lost 5 bases and J lost 5 bases. The germline V gene encodes CDR1 SGHNT and CDR2 YYREEE (reference sequence). This CDR3 is 14 amino acids long. CDR3 sequence (DNA): TGTGCCAGCAGTAGGGACAGGGCCGGCGACGAGCAGTACTTC. Translated, it gives CASSRDRAGDEQYF.

The J gene is TRBJ1-5, the V gene TRBV5-1; unclear D gene. The CDR3 has 16 residues. V dropped 0 bases and J dropped 2 bases, with 12 bases sitting between them. The germline CDR1 and CDR2 sequences are SGHRS and YFSETQ. Here the CDR3 reads CASSLVGTRGNQPQHF. The CDR3 DNA follows: TGCGCCAGCAGCTTGGTAGGCACCCGGGGCAATCAGCCCCAGCATTTT.

This clone was seen a single time. The chain couples TRBV5-1 to TRBJ2-3; TRBD1 aligns across 10 bases. This CDR3 has 16 amino acids. V shed 2 bases, J shed 1 base, and the junction held 4 bases outside the gene matches. Germline V CDR1 and CDR2: SGHRS, YFSETQ. DNA for the CDR3: TGCGCCAGCAGCTTAAAGACAGGGGGCCGCACAGATACGCAGTATTTT. It translates to CASSLKTGGRTDTQYF.

The rearrangement joins TRBV7-3 to TRBJ2-7, with D perhaps TRBD1 (6 bases). The CDR3 has 13 amino acids. CDR1 SGHTA and CDR2 FQGTGA come from the germline V gene. With 4 bases removed from V and 1 base from J, the gap between germline ends came to 8 bases. CDR3 amino acids: CASSWGQSYEQYF. CDR3 in DNA: TGTGCCAGCAGCTGGGGGCAGTCCTACGAGCAGTACTTC. Supplemented by reference TRBV7-3 and TRBJ2-7, the full variable domain reads GAGVSQTPSNKVTEKGKYVELRCDPISGHTALYWYRQSLGQGPEFLIYFQGTGAADDSGLPNDRFFAVRPEGSVSTLKIQRTERGDSAVYLCASSWGQSYEQYFGPGTRLTVT.

This clone has a single count. The genes are TRBV18 and TRBJ1-3; no reliable D call. Trimming took 4 bases from V and 1 from J, leaving 11 bases between them. The length of the CDR3 is 15 residues. Germline V gene sequence: CDR1 KGHSH, CDR2 LQKENI. CDR3 region: CASSLSTDSGNTIYF. DNA of the CDR3: TGTGCCAGCTCACTAAGCACCGATTCTGGAAACACCATATATTTT.

This clone was seen more than once but under ten times. In DNA, the CDR3 is TGTGCCATCAGTACACAGGGGGGCTCCACTAACTATGGCTACACCTTC. Residues: CAISTQGGSTNYGYTF. The chain joins TRBV10-3 to TRBJ1-2; 8 bases line up with TRBD1. The germline gives CDR1 ENHRY, CDR2 SYGVKD. The CDR3 runs to 16 residues. The J segment lost 0 bases and the V segment lost 5 bases, leaving 8 bases of the junction unmatched.

The J gene is TRBJ2-3, the V gene TRBV6-5; 10 positions agree with TRBD2. Looked up from germline, CDR1 is MNHEY and CDR2 is SVGAGI. The CDR3 extends over 15 amino acids. J gave up 5 bases and V 10 bases, and 12 bases lay outside the gene matches. The CDR3 sequence: CATIKAGGLGDTQYF. DNA of the CDR3: TGTGCCACAATAAAAGCGGGAGGGCTTGGAGATACGCAGTATTTT.

The gene calls are TRBV3-1 (or the pseudogene TRBV3-2) and TRBJ2-2, with TRBD2 identical over 9 bases. With V trimmed by 4 bases and J by 6 bases, 12 bases remained unmatched. This CDR3 is 17 amino acids long. The germline V gene encodes CDR1 LGHDT and CDR2 YNNKEL (reference sequence). CDR3 protein: CASSLPGVAGVPGELFF. CDR3 DNA sequence: TGTGCCAGCAGCCTTCCGGGGGTAGCGGGAGTCCCCGGGGAGCTGTTTTTT.